These 25 T cell receptor beta chains were sequenced from one sample in a study of CXCR3-negative and CXCR3-positive naive CD8 T cells. Libraries were UMI-labeled 5' RACE TRB cDNA. TCRdb re-called the 5' RACE reads; one entry per CDR3 protein, DNA not given. This repertoire includes approximately 70,000 distinct CDR3 sequences. The specimen was naive CXCR3- CD8+ T cells from blood. Subset indicated: CD45RO-CCR7+CD27+CD95- naive CD8+ T cells lacking CXCR3 (TNR3-). These receptor sequences come from a human donor in good health. Some clones in this sample may be carry-over from other donors' samples.

The chain carries TRBV2 and TRBJ2-2; TCRdb outputs TRBD1, but without DNA this stays unchecked. CDR3 length equals 14 residues. The germline gives CDR1 SNHLY, CDR2 FYNNEI. The CDR3 reads CASSQGAPTGELFF.

This chain uses TRBV12-3 or TRBV12-4 with TRBJ2-2; absent DNA, TCRdb's TRBD1 call cannot be checked. The CDR3 has 15 residues. CDR3: CATLTWEVNTGELFF.

This chain joins TRBV27 and TRBJ1-1. The CDR3 sequence is 13 residues long. The germline CDR1 and CDR2 sequences are MNHEY and SMNVEV (reference sequence). This chain's CDR3 is CASSLNWNTEAFF.

The gene calls are TRBV29-1 and TRBJ2-7. Germline CDR1 reads SQVTM; CDR2 reads ANQGSEA. The CDR3 is made up of 12 amino acids. CDR3 region: CSVGTDTYEQYF.

This sequence joins TRBV20-1 and TRBJ2-1; TCRdb gives TRBD1 as the D gene, but with no DNA this cannot be confirmed. This CDR3 region has 15 residues. CDR1 is DFQATT, CDR2 SNEGSKA, per germline (reference sequence). The CDR3 region is CSARDMAGGIDEQFF.

The chain employs TRBV6-6 and TRBJ2-2. The CDR3 is 12 residues long. The germline CDR1 and CDR2 sequences are MNHNY and SVGAGI (reference sequence). This chain's CDR3 is CASSTLAGELFF.

V gene TRBV4-1 combines with J gene TRBJ2-4. The CDR3 has 13 amino acids. Germline values: CDR1 MGHRA, CDR2 YSYEKL. The CDR3 spells CASSQGPQNIQYF.

V and J are TRBV28 and TRBJ2-5; the TCRdb call, TRBD1, lacks DNA for checking. From germline, CDR1 is MDHEN and CDR2 SYDVKM. This CDR3 contains 15 residues. CDR3 sequence reads: CASSLSDRAQETQYF.

The gene calls are TRBV15 and TRBJ2-3; the TRBD2 assignment by TCRdb is unverifiable without DNA. CDR3 size: 15 residues. CDR1 and CDR2 from the germline V gene are LNHNV and YYDKDF (reference sequence). The CDR3 sequence: CATSRDSGGADTQYF.

The rearrangement uses TRBV29-1 and TRBJ2-2; TCRdb proposes TRBD2, but this gene call is untestable without DNA. The CDR3 has 13 amino acids. Per germline, CDR1 SQVTM and CDR2 ANQGSEA. CDR3: CSVLAGDTGELFF.

J is TRBJ2-7 and V is TRBV7-3; the TCRdb call, TRBD2, lacks DNA for checking. Germline lookup yields CDR1 SGHTA and CDR2 FQGTGA. There are 16 residues in the CDR3. This chain's CDR3 is CASSLIGIAGAGEQYF.

The chain uses TRBV14 and TRBJ1-1. CDR1 and CDR2 from the germline V gene are SGHDN and FVKESK. The CDR3 has 13 amino acids. The CDR3 loop reads CASSRERYTEAFF.

This chain uses TRBV28 with TRBJ2-1. CDR1 and CDR2 from the germline V gene are MDHEN and SYDVKM. The length of the CDR3 is 12 residues. CDR3: CASTLGYNEQFF.

This CDR3 reads CSVFGQNTGELFF. The gene calls are TRBV29-1 and TRBJ2-2; without DNA, the TCRdb call of TRBD1 cannot be checked. This CDR3 region has 13 residues. Germline V CDR1 and CDR2: SQVTM, ANQGSEA.

V is TRBV5-1 and J is TRBJ1-5. Per germline, CDR1 SGHRS and CDR2 YFSETQ. This CDR3 has 13 residues. CDR3 amino acids: CASSLVYGQPQHF.

The genes are TRBV6-6 and TRBJ1-1. The CDR3 has 12 residues. Germline V CDR1 and CDR2: MNHNY, SVGAGI (reference sequence). CDR3: CASKKGDTEAFF.

The gene calls are TRBV27 and TRBJ2-1. The CDR3 is made up of 13 amino acids. Per germline, CDR1 MNHEY and CDR2 SMNVEV (reference sequence). The CDR3 here is CASSEGSYNEQFF.

The V gene is TRBV27, the J gene TRBJ1-6. The germline gives CDR1 MNHEY, CDR2 SMNVEV (reference sequence). The CDR3 covers 17 residues. The CDR3 is CASSLSEGSSYNSPLHF.

The chain recombines TRBV4-1 with TRBJ2-1; the TCRdb D gene call, TRBD2, has no DNA to confirm it. The CDR3 covers 17 residues. Germline CDR1 and CDR2: MGHRA and YSYEKL. Here the CDR3 reads CASSPQTSGGAYFEQFF.

The chain has TRBV29-1 and TRBJ2-6. Per germline, CDR1 SQVTM and CDR2 ANQGSEA. This CDR3 is built from 13 residues. The CDR3 reads CSVLLSGANVLTF.

V is TRBV7-9 and J is TRBJ1-1. CDR3 size: 12 residues. The germline V gene encodes CDR1 SEHNR and CDR2 FQNEAQ (reference sequence). CDR3 in amino acids: CASSLYRTEAFF.

The rearrangement joins TRBV21-1 to TRBJ2-1; TCRdb's D call, TRBD1, is unchecked because there is no DNA. TRBV21-1 is given as a pseudogene. This CDR3 is 15 amino acids long. CDR3 region: CASSKVYRGRNEQFF.

The chain carries TRBV6-5 and TRBJ1-1. This CDR3 spans 11 amino acids. CDR1 is MNHEY, CDR2 SVGAGI, per germline. CDR3 in amino acids: CASSYGTEAFF.

V gene TRBV2 combines with J gene TRBJ2-3; absent DNA, TCRdb's TRBD1 call cannot be checked. Germline CDR1 reads SNHLY; CDR2 reads FYNNEI. CDR3 size: 16 residues. This CDR3 is CASREKGQGIWDTQYF.

The V and J genes are TRBV29-1 and TRBJ1-5; TCRdb's D call, TRBD1, is unchecked because there is no DNA. Per germline, CDR1 SQVTM and CDR2 ANQGSEA. This CDR3 region has 14 residues. CDR3 amino acids: CSVVSGDSNQPQHF.